A selection of T cell receptor beta chains follows, all from one sample in a study of type 1 regulatory T cells. These TCRs are of unknown antigen specificity. MiXCR, run by TCRdb on the reads, gives a single entry per CDR3 protein. The sample holds tens of thousands of distinct CDR3 sequences; roughly two thirds are singletons and the top ten take 13% to 15%. The specimen was cultured T cells, either the whole culture or a sorted T cell fraction (not recorded which). Receptors were obtained from a human donor in good health. The CDR3 runs from the conserved cysteine through the conserved F or W. D genes are given only for firm matches. The size entry is marked missing in some rows and otherwise reads once, few, many or a size class.

cdr3_nt,cdr3_aa,d_call,j_call,clone_size,v_call
TGTGCCTGGAGTCGTCATGGTTCAGGGGTTGCACAGCCCCAGCATTTT,CAWSRHGSGVAQPQHF,.,TRBJ1-5,.,TRBV30
TGTGCCAGCAGTGAAGATCCAGGGCCAGATACGCAGTATTTT,CASSEDPGPDTQYF,.,TRBJ2-3,.,TRBV2
TGTGCCAGCAGTTTATTAGCAGGGGCAGGCTACGAGCAGTACTTC,CASSLLAGAGYEQYF,.,TRBJ2-7,.,TRBV27
TGTGCCAGCAGCTCGATTAGCGGGGCGAACACCGGGGAGCTGTTTTTT,CASSSISGANTGELFF,TRBD2,TRBJ2-2,.,TRBV5-5
TGTGCCAGCAGTCTAGCGGCAGCCCAAGAGACCCAGTACTTC,CASSLAAAQETQYF,TRBD2,TRBJ2-5,medium-sized,TRBV7-2
TGTGCCAGCGGCCCGGGGTCAGAGACCCAGTACTTC,CASGPGSETQYF,.,TRBJ2-5,few,TRBV12-3/TRBV12-4
TGTGCCAGCAGTCCCTCTTACAGGGGAGCGGACTATGGCTACACCTTC,CASSPSYRGADYGYTF,TRBD1,TRBJ1-2,once,TRBV27
TGCGCCAGCAGCTTGGGGGCAGGGAGCACAGATACGCAGTATTTT,CASSLGAGSTDTQYF,.,TRBJ2-3,.,TRBV5-1
TGTGCCAGCAGCTTACTCGGCTACACAGATACGCAGTATTTT,CASSLLGYTDTQYF,.,TRBJ2-3,.,TRBV11-2
TGTGCCAGCAGAAATGGGGGGAGAGCTTTCTTT,CASRNGGRAFF,.,TRBJ1-1,.,TRBV5-8
TGCAGTGCTAGAGGGCAGGGGTCCCACTGGTACGAGCAGTACTTC,CSARGQGSHWYEQYF,.,TRBJ2-7,.,TRBV20-1
TGTGCCAGCCACTTACTATCAGGGAGCACTGAAGCTTTCTTT,CASHLLSGSTEAFF,.,TRBJ1-1,.,TRBV6-5
TGTGCCAGTATCGGGGGGGCGCGGACTGAAGCTTTCTTT,CASIGGARTEAFF,.,TRBJ1-1,.,TRBV11-2
TGTGCCACCAATAAGGGGCCCTCCTACAATGAGCAGTTCTTC,CATNKGPSYNEQFF,.,TRBJ2-1,.,TRBV24-1
TGCGCCAGCAGCTCCCGCCGTTGTCCTGGACCGGGGGCTCACAATCAGCCCCAGCATTTT,CASSSRRCPGPGAHNQPQHF,.,TRBJ1-5,.,TRBV5-1
TGTGCCAGCACCATTTCGGGACAGGGTAACCAGCCCCAGCATTTT,CASTISGQGNQPQHF,TRBD1,TRBJ1-5,.,TRBV2
TGTGCCAGCAGCCCCCGACAGGGGAGGAACACTGAAGCTTTCTTT,CASSPRQGRNTEAFF,TRBD1,TRBJ1-1,.,TRBV7-9
TGTGCCAGCAGCTTAGTGGGGCAGGGGGCAGGATCCTACGAGCAGTACTTC,CASSLVGQGAGSYEQYF,TRBD1,TRBJ2-7,few,TRBV7-2
TGTGCCAGCAGTTTCCAACAGGGGAGTTACGAGCAGTACTTC,CASSFQQGSYEQYF,TRBD1,TRBJ2-7,.,TRBV12-3/TRBV12-4
TGCGCCAGCAATGCCCTTTTTGGCAATGAGCAGTTCTTC,CASNALFGNEQFF,.,TRBJ2-1,.,TRBV5-1
TGTGCCAGCAGCTTAAAGCTAGGGACTGAAGCTTTCTTT,CASSLKLGTEAFF,.,TRBJ1-1,.,TRBV7-8
TGCGCCAGCAGCCTTACAGCGTTGGGGGGCAATCAGCCCCAGCATTTT,CASSLTALGGNQPQHF,.,TRBJ1-5,.,TRBV5-1
TGCAGCGTTGACAAGCCGGGACGCCGGAACACTGAAGCTTTCTTT,CSVDKPGRRNTEAFF,.,TRBJ1-1,few,TRBV29-1
TGTGCCAGCAGCTTAGATGGGGGATCAAATCAGCCCCAGCATTTT,CASSLDGGSNQPQHF,.,TRBJ1-5,.,TRBV7-2
TGTGCCAGCAGCCGGAGGGCCAACATTCAGTACTTC,CASSRRANIQYF,.,TRBJ2-4,.,TRBV7-2
TGTGCCAGCGGGACTAGCGGCACAGATACGCAGTATTTT,CASGTSGTDTQYF,TRBD2,TRBJ2-3,few,TRBV7-9
TGCGCCAGCAGCCGACCACAGGTCCCAGATACGCAGTATTTT,CASSRPQVPDTQYF,.,TRBJ2-3,.,TRBV4-1
TGTGCCAGCAGTTTATCAGTGGAGGGGGCCGTCTATGAGCCCCAGCATTTT,CASSLSVEGAVYEPQHF,TRBD1,TRBJ1-5,.,TRBV27
TGCGCCAGCAGTGAGTCGCGAGCGGGGGGCAGCACAGATACGCAGTATTTT,CASSESRAGGSTDTQYF,TRBD2,TRBJ2-3,.,TRBV10-1
TGCAGTGCTTACCGGGACAGCTCCTACGAGCAGTACTTC,CSAYRDSSYEQYF,TRBD1,TRBJ2-7,.,TRBV20-1
TGCGCCAGCAGCAACACTTTAGCGTCTGGGGCCAACGTCCTGACTTTC,CASSNTLASGANVLTF,.,TRBJ2-6,.,TRBV4-1
TGTGCCAGCAGCTTAGACGGTGACGGGAAGCTGTTTTTT,CASSLDGDGKLFF,.,TRBJ2-2,.,TRBV7-9
TGTGCCACCAGTGACTTCGGACAGGGCGCAGATACGCAGTATTTT,CATSDFGQGADTQYF,TRBD1,TRBJ2-3,.,TRBV24-1
TGTGCCAGCGGGTCCGGGGGGTACACAGATACGCAGTATTTT,CASGSGGYTDTQYF,TRBD2,TRBJ2-3,.,TRBV5-4
TGTGCCAGCTCACCGCCGGGGCAATATCAAGAGACCCAGTACTTC,CASSPPGQYQETQYF,.,TRBJ2-5,few,TRBV18
TGTGCCAGCAGCTCCGGACTAGCGGGGGTTCTTGAGCAGTTCTTC,CASSSGLAGVLEQFF,TRBD2,TRBJ2-1,.,TRBV7-9
TGTGCCAGCAGGAGGGGCAGGGATAATTCACCCCTCCACTTT,CASRRGRDNSPLHF,.,TRBJ1-6,.,TRBV27
TGCAGTGCCAGACCGGCGGGACTTCTGAACTCCGGGGAGCTGTTTTTT,CSARPAGLLNSGELFF,.,TRBJ2-2,.,TRBV20-1
TGTGCCAGCAGCTTAAGGAGGGCGGTATACGAGCAGTACTTC,CASSLRRAVYEQYF,.,TRBJ2-7,once,TRBV11-2
TGTGCCTGGAGAGACCTAAGGAGGGGCTCCTATAATTCACCCCTCCACTTT,CAWRDLRRGSYNSPLHF,.,TRBJ1-6,once,TRBV30
TGCGCCAGCAGCCAAAACGGACTTCCGTACCAAGAGACCCAGTACTTC,CASSQNGLPYQETQYF,.,TRBJ2-5,.,TRBV4-3
TGCGCCAGCAGCTTGGGAGGCGGGGCTCGCACAGATACGCAGTATTTT,CASSLGGGARTDTQYF,.,TRBJ2-3,once,TRBV5-1
TGTGCCAGCAGCTCCCGACAGAACACCGGGGAGCTGTTTTTT,CASSSRQNTGELFF,.,TRBJ2-2,.,TRBV7-9
TGTGCCAGCAGACTAGCGGGGGGGCGGTTAGTGAATGAGCAGTTCTTC,CASRLAGGRLVNEQFF,TRBD2,TRBJ2-1,.,TRBV6-1
TGTGCCAGCAGTTACTCAAGGCAGGGGGCAGACGAGCAGTACTTC,CASSYSRQGADEQYF,TRBD1,TRBJ2-7,.,TRBV6-5
TGCGCCAGCAGCTTGATTGGGACGAACACTGAAGCTTTCTTT,CASSLIGTNTEAFF,.,TRBJ1-1,few,TRBV5-1
TGTGCCAGTAGTATCCGGGACAAGGTGACTGAAGCTTTCTTT,CASSIRDKVTEAFF,.,TRBJ1-1,.,TRBV19
TGCGCCAGCAGCCAAGGGGGGACTCTCTCCACCTACGAGCAGTACTTC,CASSQGGTLSTYEQYF,.,TRBJ2-7,medium-sized,TRBV4-1
TGTGCCAGCAGAGGGACACTTGGGGACTATGGCTACACCTTC,CASRGTLGDYGYTF,.,TRBJ1-2,once,TRBV6-1
TGCGCCAGCAGCTTGGAGGGCAGGGTCACAGATACGCAGTATTTT,CASSLEGRVTDTQYF,.,TRBJ2-3,.,TRBV5-1
TGTGCCAGCAGCCTAACGTGGGCACCGACAGAGGCTGGCTACACCTTC,CASSLTWAPTEAGYTF,.,TRBJ1-2,.,TRBV11-2
TGCGCCAGCAGCCGGGGACAGCCAAAAACATCCGGGACTGAAGCTTTCTTT,CASSRGQPKTSGTEAFF,TRBD1,TRBJ1-1,.,TRBV5-1